This T cell receptor beta chain appears in the sequencing data of a study of T cell responses to AZD1222 COVID-19 vaccine. Pooled in the analysis were second doses at about 4 or about 12 weeks. TCRdb's table, derived via immunoSEQ multiplex PCR, lists solely in-frame clones and lacks some. The data hold 150,000 or so clones, with roughly 88% observed a single time. The V and J ends lost 5 bases and 0 bases, in that order; junction bases with no gene match: 4. CDR3 length equals 15 residues. Per the germline V gene, CDR1 is SGHRS and CDR2 is YFSETQ. The sequencing used peripheral blood, collected 28 days after the second AZD1222 dose. J is TRBJ2-7 and V is TRBV5-1, with 11 bases identical to TRBD2. The TCR sequence derives from an adult who received the AZD1222 COVID-19 vaccine. The CDR3 reads CASRDLAGGSYEQYF. CDR3 sequence (DNA): TGCGCCAGCAGAGACCTAGCGGGGGGCTCCTACGAGCAGTACTTC. Full variable domain (rest looked up from reference TRBV5-1 and TRBJ2-7): KAGVTQTPRYLIKTRGQQVTLSCSPISGHRSVSWYQQTPGQGLQFLFEYFSETQRNKGNFPGRFSGRQFSNSRSEMNVSTLELGDSALYLCASRDLAGGSYEQYFGPGTRLTVT.